This T cell receptor beta chain came from a study of a mutant IDH1 vaccine in newly diagnosed glioma. Turning to the study itself: Patients were given eight vaccinations, scheduled in weeks 1, 3, 5, 7, 11, 15, 19 and 23. Receipt of radiotherapy, temozolomide, or both preceded the study, and most received both. Treatment recipients were about 60% male and around 40% female, and their mean age was 40.4 years. Either 4-6 weeks after radiotherapy alone or alongside temozolomide, vaccination was begun.

As to time point: week 11, during vaccination. Every vaccine dose comprised 300 ug of mutant IDH1 20-mer peptide plus topical imiquimod. This CDR3 spans 16 amino acids. The germline V and J ends were trimmed by 4 bases and 1 base, with 16 bases remaining between them. Germline V gives CDR1 MNHEY, CDR2 SVGAGI. The count of this clone is one. Its antigen is unidentified. Assay: immunoSEQ multiplex PCR; the TCRdb copy retains only in-frame clones and omits some. The table includes tens of thousands of clones, approximately 80% detected once. Sequences were derived from PBMCs, sampled from a glioma patient whose treatment included an IDH1 peptide vaccine. The V and J genes are TRBV6-5 and TRBJ2-5; D uncertain. This clonotype was sampled from a woman aged 18-29 years with glioma. The CDR3 is CASSSDQLETQETQYF. The CDR3 DNA is TGTGCCAGCAGTTCGGACCAGCTTGAAACCCAAGAGACCCAGTACTTC.